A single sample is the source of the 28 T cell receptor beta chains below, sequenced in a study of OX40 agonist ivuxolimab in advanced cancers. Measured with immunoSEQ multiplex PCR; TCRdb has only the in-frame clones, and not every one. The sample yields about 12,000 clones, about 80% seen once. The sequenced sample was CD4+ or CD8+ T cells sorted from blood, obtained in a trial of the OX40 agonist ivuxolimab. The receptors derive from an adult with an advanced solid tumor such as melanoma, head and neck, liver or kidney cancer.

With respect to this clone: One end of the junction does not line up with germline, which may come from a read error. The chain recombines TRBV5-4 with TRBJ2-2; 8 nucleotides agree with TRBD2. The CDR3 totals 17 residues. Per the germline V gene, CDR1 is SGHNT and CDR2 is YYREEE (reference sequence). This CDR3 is CASSQDPPERETGELFF. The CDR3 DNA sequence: TGCGCCAGCAGCCAAGACCCCCCGGAGCGGGAGACCGGGGAGCTGTTTTTT.

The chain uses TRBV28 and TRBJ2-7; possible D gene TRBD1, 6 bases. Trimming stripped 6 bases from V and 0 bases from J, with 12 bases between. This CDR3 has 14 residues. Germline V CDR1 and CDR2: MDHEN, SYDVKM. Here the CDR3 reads CASSLTGFSYEQYF. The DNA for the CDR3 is TGTGCCAGCAGCCTTACAGGGTTCTCCTACGAGCAGTACTTC.

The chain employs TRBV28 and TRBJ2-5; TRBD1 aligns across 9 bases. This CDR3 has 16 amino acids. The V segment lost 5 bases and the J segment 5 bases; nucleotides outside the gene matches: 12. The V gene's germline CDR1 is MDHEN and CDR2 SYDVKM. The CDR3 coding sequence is TGTGCCAGCAGTCCGCCTGGGACAGGGTCTGGCGAGACCCAGTACTTC. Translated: CASSPPGTGSGETQYF. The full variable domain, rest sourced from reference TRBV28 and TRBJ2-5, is DVKVTQSSRYLVKRTGEKVFLECVQDMDHENMFWYRQDPGLGLRLIYFSYDVKMKEKGDIPEGYSVSREKKERFSLILESASTNQTSMYLCASSPPGTGSGETQYFGPGTRLLVL.

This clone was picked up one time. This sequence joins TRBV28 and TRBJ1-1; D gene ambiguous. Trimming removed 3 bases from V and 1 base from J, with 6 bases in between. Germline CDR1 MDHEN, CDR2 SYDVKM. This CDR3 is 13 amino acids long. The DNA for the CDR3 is TGTGCCAGCAGTTTTATAAGGAACACTGAAGCTTTCTTT. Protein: CASSFIRNTEAFF.

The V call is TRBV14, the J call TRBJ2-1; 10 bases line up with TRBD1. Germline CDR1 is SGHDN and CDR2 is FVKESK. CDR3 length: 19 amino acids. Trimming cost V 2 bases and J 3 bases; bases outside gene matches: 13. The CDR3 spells CASSQNLPIRDRGYNEQFF. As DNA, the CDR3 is TGTGCCAGCAGCCAAAACCTTCCAATCCGGGACAGGGGCTACAATGAGCAGTTCTTC.

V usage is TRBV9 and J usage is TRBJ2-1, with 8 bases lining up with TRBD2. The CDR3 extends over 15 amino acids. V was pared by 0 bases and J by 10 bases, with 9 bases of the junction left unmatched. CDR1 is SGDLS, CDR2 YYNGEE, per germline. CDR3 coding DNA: TGTGCCAGCAGCGTAGAAGGGAGCGGGAGTGGAGAGCAGTTCTTC. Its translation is CASSVEGSGSGEQFF.

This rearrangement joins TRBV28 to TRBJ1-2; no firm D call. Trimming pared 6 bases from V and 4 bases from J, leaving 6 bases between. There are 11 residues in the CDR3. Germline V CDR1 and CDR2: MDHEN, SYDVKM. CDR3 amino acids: CASRAIYGYTF. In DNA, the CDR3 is TGTGCCAGCAGAGCAATCTATGGCTACACCTTC.

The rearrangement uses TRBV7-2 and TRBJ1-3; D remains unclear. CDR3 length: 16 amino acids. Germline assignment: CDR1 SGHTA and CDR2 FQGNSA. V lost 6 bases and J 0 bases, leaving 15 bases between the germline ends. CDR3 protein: CASRNDGVYSGNTIYF. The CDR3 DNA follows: TGTGCCAGCAGGAATGATGGAGTATACTCTGGAAACACCATATATTTT.

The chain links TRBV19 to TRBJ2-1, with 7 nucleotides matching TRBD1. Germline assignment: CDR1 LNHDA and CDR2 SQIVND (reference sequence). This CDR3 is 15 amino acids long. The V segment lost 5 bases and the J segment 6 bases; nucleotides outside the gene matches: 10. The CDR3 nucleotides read TGTGCCAGTAGTCTTCGACAGGGCCCGGGCAATGAGCAGTTCTTC. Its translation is CASSLRQGPGNEQFF.

The CDR3 loop is CASSTRGGARYEQFF. CDR3 nucleotide sequence: TGTGCCAGCAGCACTCGAGGGGGGGCGCGCTATGAGCAGTTCTTC. This chain joins TRBV13 and TRBJ2-1, with D perhaps TRBD2 (7 bases). The V and J ends lost 5 bases and 8 bases respectively, with 19 bases between them. The CDR3 covers 15 residues. From germline, CDR1 is PRHDT and CDR2 FYEKMQ (reference sequence).

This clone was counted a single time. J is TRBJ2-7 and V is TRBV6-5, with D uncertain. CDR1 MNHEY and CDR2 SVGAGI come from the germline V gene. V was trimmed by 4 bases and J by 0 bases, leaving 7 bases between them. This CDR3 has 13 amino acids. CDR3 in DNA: TGTGCCAGCAGTTCGCCTACCTCCTACGAGCAGTACTTC. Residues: CASSSPTSYEQYF.

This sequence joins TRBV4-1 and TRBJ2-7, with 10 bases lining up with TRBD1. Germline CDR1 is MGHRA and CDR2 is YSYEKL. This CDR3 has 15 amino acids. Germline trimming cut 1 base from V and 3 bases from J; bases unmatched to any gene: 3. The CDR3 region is CASSQGQGAIYEQYF. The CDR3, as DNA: TGCGCCAGCAGCCAAGGACAGGGGGCGATCTACGAGCAGTACTTC.

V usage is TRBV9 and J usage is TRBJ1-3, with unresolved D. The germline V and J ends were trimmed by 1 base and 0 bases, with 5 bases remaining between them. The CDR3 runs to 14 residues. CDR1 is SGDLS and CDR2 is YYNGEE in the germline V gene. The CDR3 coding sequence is TGTGCCAGCAGCGTAATTGACTCTGGAAACACCATATATTTT. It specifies CASSVIDSGNTIYF.

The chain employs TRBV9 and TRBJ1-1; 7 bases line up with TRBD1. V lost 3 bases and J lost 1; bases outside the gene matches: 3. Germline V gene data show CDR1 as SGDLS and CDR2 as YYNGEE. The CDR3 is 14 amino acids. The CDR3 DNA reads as TGTGCCAGCAGCGCGGGGACAGCGAACACTGAAGCTTTCTTT. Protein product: CASSAGTANTEAFF.

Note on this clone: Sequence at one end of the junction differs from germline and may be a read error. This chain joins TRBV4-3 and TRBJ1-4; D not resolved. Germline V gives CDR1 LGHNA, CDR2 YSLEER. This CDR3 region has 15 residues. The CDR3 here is CANSATEGTNEKLFF. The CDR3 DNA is TGCGCCAACAGCGCCACAGAGGGTACTAATGAAAAACTGTTTTTT.

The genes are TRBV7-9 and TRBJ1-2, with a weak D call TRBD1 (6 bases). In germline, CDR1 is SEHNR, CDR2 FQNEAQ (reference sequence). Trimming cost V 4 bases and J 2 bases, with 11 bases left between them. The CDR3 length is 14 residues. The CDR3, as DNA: TGTGCCAGCAGCTCGACCGGACAGAACTATGGCTACACCTTC. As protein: CASSSTGQNYGYTF. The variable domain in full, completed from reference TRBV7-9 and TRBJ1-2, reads DTGVSQNPRHKITKRGQNVTFRCDPISEHNRLYWYRQTLGQGPEFLTYFQNEAQLEKSRLLSDRFSAERPKGSFSTLEIQRTEQGDSAMYLCASSSTGQNYGYTFGSGTRLTVV.

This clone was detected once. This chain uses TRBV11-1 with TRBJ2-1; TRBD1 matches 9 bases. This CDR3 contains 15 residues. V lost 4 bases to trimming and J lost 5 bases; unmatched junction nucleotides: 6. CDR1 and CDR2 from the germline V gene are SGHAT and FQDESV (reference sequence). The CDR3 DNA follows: TGTGCCAGCAGCTATCCGACAGGGGGGAACAATGAGCAGTTCTTC. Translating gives CASSYPTGGNNEQFF.

The CDR3 nucleotides are TGTGCCAGCAGATTCCGGGACAGCAATCCGAACACCGGGGAGCTGTTTTTT. Encoded protein: CASRFRDSNPNTGELFF. This chain links TRBV11-2 with TRBJ2-2; 7 bases align to TRBD1. CDR3 length equals 17 residues. After removal of 6 bases from V and 0 bases from J, the junction contained 10 bases not matched to a gene. Per the germline V gene, CDR1 is SGHAT and CDR2 is FQNNGV.

CDR3 in DNA: TGTGCCAGCAGCCAAGAGGGAGGCGCTGGATACAATGAGCAGTTCTTC. This gives the protein CASSQEGGAGYNEQFF. The rearrangement links TRBV4-2 to TRBJ2-1; D might be TRBD2 (6 bases). V shed 0 bases and J shed 4 bases, with 13 bases lying between them. The CDR3 covers 16 residues. Germline CDR1 is LGHNA and CDR2 is YNFKEQ.

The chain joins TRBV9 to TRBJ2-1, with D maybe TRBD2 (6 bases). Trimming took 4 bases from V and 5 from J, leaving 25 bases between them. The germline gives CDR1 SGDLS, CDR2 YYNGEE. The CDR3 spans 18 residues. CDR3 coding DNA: TGTGCCAGCAGCAAGACCGGGACTGAGACCCGCGTTGACAATGAGCAGTTCTTC. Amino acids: CASSKTGTETRVDNEQFF.

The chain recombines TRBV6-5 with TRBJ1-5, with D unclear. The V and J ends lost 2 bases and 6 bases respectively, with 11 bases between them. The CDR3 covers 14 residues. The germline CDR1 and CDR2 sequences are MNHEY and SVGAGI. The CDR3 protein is CASSYRQESQPQHF. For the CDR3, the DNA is TGTGCCAGCAGTTACCGGCAGGAATCTCAGCCCCAGCATTTT.

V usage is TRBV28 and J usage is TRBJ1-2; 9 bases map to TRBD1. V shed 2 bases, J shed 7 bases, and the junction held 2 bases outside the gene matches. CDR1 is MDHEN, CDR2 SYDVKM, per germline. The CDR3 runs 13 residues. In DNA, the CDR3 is TGTGCCAGCAGTTTAGGGACAGGGAGTGGCTACACCTTC. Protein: CASSLGTGSGYTF.

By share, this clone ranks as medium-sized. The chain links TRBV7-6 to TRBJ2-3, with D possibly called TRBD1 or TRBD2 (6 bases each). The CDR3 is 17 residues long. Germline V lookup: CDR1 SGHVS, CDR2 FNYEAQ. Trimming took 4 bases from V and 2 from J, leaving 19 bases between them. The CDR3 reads CASSSESEGGITDTQYF. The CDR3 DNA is TGTGCCAGCAGCTCTGAATCGGAGGGGGGCATCACAGATACGCAGTATTTT.

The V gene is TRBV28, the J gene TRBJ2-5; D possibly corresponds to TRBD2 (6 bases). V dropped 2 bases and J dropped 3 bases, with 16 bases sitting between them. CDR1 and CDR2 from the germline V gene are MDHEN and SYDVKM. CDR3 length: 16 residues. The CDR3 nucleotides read TGTGCCAGCAGTTTAGCTACCGCGGGAAACGAAGAGACCCAGTACTTC. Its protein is CASSLATAGNEETQYF.

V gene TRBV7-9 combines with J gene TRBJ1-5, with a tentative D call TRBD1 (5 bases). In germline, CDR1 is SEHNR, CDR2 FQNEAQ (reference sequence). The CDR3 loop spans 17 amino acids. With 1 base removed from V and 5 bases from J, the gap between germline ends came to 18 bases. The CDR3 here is CASSLGWQGERDQPQHF. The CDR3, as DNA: TGTGCCAGCAGCTTAGGATGGCAGGGAGAGAGGGATCAGCCCCAGCATTTT.

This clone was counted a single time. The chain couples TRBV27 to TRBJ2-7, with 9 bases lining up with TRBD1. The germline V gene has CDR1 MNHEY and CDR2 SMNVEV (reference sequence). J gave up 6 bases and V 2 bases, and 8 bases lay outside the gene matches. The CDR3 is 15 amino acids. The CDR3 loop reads CASSLTGQGIGEQYF. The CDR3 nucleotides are TGTGCCAGCAGTTTAACAGGACAGGGGATTGGCGAGCAGTACTTC.

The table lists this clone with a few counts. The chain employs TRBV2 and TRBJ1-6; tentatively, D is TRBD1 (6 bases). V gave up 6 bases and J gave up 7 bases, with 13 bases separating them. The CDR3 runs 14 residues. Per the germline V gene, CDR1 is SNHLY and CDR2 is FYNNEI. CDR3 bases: TGTGCCAGCAGCCAAGGACAGCGCAATTCACCCCTCCACTTT. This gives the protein CASSQGQRNSPLHF.

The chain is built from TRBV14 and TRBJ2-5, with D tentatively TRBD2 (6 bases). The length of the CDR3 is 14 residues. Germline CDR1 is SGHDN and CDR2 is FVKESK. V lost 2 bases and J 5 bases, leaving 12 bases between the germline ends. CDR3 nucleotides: TGTGCCAGCAGCCAAACCGGGGGTCTGGAGACCCAGTACTTC. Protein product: CASSQTGGLETQYF. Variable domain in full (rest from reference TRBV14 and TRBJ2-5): EAGVTQFPSHSVIEKGQTVTLRCDPISGHDNLYWYRRVMGKEIKFLLHFVKESKQDESGMPNNRFLAERTGGTYSTLKVQPAELEDSGVYFCASSQTGGLETQYFGPGTRLLVL.